This is a list of T cell receptor beta chains from one sample in a study of identical twins. TCRdb redid the calling of the 5' RACE reads with MiXCR, one entry per CDR3 protein. The profile shows 640,000 or so distinct CDR3 sequences, around 6.1% of them singletons. The sequencing sample was made of naive T cells sorted from blood. Source of these receptors: a man aged 18 to 29 in good health. Both conserved end residues are part of each CDR3. Fields, in order: J gene, clone size, D gene, V gene, CDR3 protein, CDR3 DNA. The D gene is left open where the match is weak. Clone size is not always given. Where it is, it says once, few, many or a class for expanded clones.

J gene: TRBJ2-1
clone size: few
D gene: TRBD2
V gene: TRBV6-2/TRBV6-3
CDR3 protein: CASGLAGNNEQFF
CDR3 DNA: TGTGCCAGCGGACTAGCGGGGAACAATGAGCAGTTCTTC

J gene: TRBJ2-3
clone size: .
D gene: .
V gene: TRBV3-1
CDR3 protein: CASSQDGLGGDTQYF
CDR3 DNA: TGTGCCAGCAGCCAAGACGGGTTGGGCGGAGATACGCAGTATTTT

J gene: TRBJ2-5
clone size: .
D gene: .
V gene: TRBV5-1
CDR3 protein: CASSLATTKETQYF
CDR3 DNA: TGCGCCAGCAGCTTGGCGACTACTAAAGAGACCCAGTACTTC

J gene: TRBJ2-1
clone size: many
D gene: .
V gene: TRBV5-6
CDR3 protein: CASSLGDRTYNEQFF
CDR3 DNA: TGTGCCAGCAGCTTGGGAGACAGGACCTACAATGAGCAGTTCTTC

J gene: TRBJ2-7
clone size: many
D gene: TRBD2
V gene: TRBV12-3/TRBV12-4
CDR3 protein: CASSKAGGSVYEQYF
CDR3 DNA: TGTGCCAGCAGTAAAGCGGGAGGTAGCGTCTACGAGCAGTACTTC

J gene: TRBJ2-7
clone size: many
D gene: TRBD2
V gene: TRBV12-3/TRBV12-4
CDR3 protein: CASRSGTSYEQYF
CDR3 DNA: TGTGCCAGCAGATCCGGGACTAGCTACGAGCAGTACTTC

J gene: TRBJ1-4
clone size: .
D gene: .
V gene: TRBV5-1
CDR3 protein: CASSLAGGSNEKLFF
CDR3 DNA: TGCGCCAGCAGCCTAGCGGGGGGGTCTAATGAAAAACTGTTTTTT

J gene: TRBJ2-1
clone size: .
D gene: TRBD2
V gene: TRBV18
CDR3 protein: CASSPPLFTSGALWGEQFF
CDR3 DNA: TGTGCCAGCTCACCACCTCTTTTCACTAGCGGGGCTCTCTGGGGTGAGCAGTTCTTC

J gene: TRBJ2-1
clone size: many
D gene: TRBD2
V gene: TRBV20-1
CDR3 protein: CSAREGAGDYNEQFF
CDR3 DNA: TGCAGTGCTAGAGAAGGAGCGGGGGACTACAATGAGCAGTTCTTC

J gene: TRBJ2-1
clone size: .
D gene: TRBD1
V gene: TRBV11-2
CDR3 protein: CASRPPGQGNNEQFF
CDR3 DNA: TGTGCCAGCAGACCCCCGGGACAGGGTAACAATGAGCAGTTCTTC

J gene: TRBJ2-1
clone size: .
D gene: TRBD2
V gene: TRBV7-9
CDR3 protein: CASREGSYNEQFF
CDR3 DNA: TGTGCCAGCCGGGAGGGCTCCTACAATGAGCAGTTCTTC

J gene: TRBJ1-1
clone size: .
D gene: .
V gene: TRBV20-1
CDR3 protein: CSAGALNTEAFF
CDR3 DNA: TGCAGTGCTGGGGCCTTGAACACTGAAGCTTTCTTT

J gene: TRBJ1-5
clone size: few
D gene: TRBD1
V gene: TRBV7-2
CDR3 protein: CASSVGQGDNQPQHF
CDR3 DNA: TGTGCCAGCAGCGTCGGACAGGGGGACAATCAGCCCCAGCATTTT

J gene: TRBJ1-1
clone size: many
D gene: .
V gene: TRBV29-1
CDR3 protein: CSARLVNTEAFF
CDR3 DNA: TGCAGCGCCCGCCTTGTGAACACTGAAGCTTTCTTT

J gene: TRBJ2-2
clone size: few
D gene: .
V gene: TRBV30
CDR3 protein: CAWNQQANTGELFF
CDR3 DNA: TGTGCCTGGAATCAGCAGGCAAACACCGGGGAGCTGTTTTTT

J gene: TRBJ2-3
clone size: .
D gene: .
V gene: TRBV20-1
CDR3 protein: CSANRVATDTQYF
CDR3 DNA: TGCAGTGCTAACAGGGTGGCAACAGATACGCAGTATTTT

J gene: TRBJ2-5
clone size: many
D gene: TRBD2
V gene: TRBV20-1
CDR3 protein: CSAKTSAGQETQYF
CDR3 DNA: TGCAGTGCAAAGACTAGCGCAGGGCAAGAGACCCAGTACTTC

J gene: TRBJ2-7
clone size: .
D gene: .
V gene: TRBV9
CDR3 protein: CASSVVPDRSYEQYF
CDR3 DNA: TGTGCCAGCAGCGTAGTCCCGGACAGATCCTACGAGCAGTACTTC